This note documents a single T cell receptor (beta chain) sequence. A junction boundary mismatches the germline segment, possibly from a read error. Germline V gives CDR1 SSHAT, CDR2 FNYEAQ (reference sequence). This CDR3 has 15 amino acids. Only cases whose brain tissue showed the highest T cell transcript signatures were sequenced. Before surgery, patients took at least one anti-epileptic drug. This specimen comes from a study of brain T cells in children with intractable seizures. Sequencing was performed with immunoSEQ multiplex PCR; in TCRdb, only in-frame clones are kept and a portion is missing. The sample contains approximately 77,000 clones, more than 85% of which appear only once.

This clonotype was obtained from a boy under two years old with tuberous sclerosis and intractable seizures. This chain joins TRBV7-7 and TRBJ2-1; tentatively, D is TRBD1 (5 bases). The sequenced sample was peripheral blood, obtained at surgery. CDR3 in amino acids: CASSLEGEGRNEQFF. CDR3 coding DNA: TGTGCTAGCAGCTTAGAAGGGGAAGGTCGCAATGAGCAGTTCTTC.